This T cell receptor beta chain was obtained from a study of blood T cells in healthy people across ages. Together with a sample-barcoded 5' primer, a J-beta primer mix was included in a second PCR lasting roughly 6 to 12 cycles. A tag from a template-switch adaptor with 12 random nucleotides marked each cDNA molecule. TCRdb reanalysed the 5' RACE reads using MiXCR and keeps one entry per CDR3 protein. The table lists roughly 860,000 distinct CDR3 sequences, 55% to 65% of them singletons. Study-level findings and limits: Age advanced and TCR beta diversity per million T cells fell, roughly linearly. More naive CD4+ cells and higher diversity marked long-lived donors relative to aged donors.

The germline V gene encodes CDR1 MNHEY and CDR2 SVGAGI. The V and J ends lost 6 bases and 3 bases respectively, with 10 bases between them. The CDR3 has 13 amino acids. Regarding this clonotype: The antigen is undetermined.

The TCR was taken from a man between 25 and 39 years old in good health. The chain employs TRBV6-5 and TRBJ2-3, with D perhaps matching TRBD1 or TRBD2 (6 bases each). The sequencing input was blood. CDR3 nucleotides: TGTGCCAGCAGGGGGGGCGCGACAGATACGCAGTATTTT. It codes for CASRGGATDTQYF.